Listed below are T cell receptor beta chains from one sample, sequenced in a study of blood T cell repertoires in COVID-19. Generated by immunoSEQ multiplex PCR, the TCRdb table keeps only in-frame clones and is missing some. The data hold fewer than 400,000 clones, with about 85% observed a single time. Input material: peripheral blood. The origin of the receptors is a woman in her late teens or twenties with acute or convalescent COVID-19. CDR3s include the opening cysteine and the closing phenylalanine or tryptophan. D genes are given only for firm matches. Part of the rows lack a size; the others show once, few, many or a class for expanded clones.

j_call d_call v_call cdr3_length clone_size cdr3_nt cdr3_aa
TRBJ1-1 . TRBV28 13 . TGTGCCACCCAGGACAGCCGGGACACTGAAGCTTTCTTT CATQDSRDTEAFF
TRBJ1-6 . TRBV9 16 . TGTGCCAGCAGCGTAGGAAGCAGGGCCTATAATTCACCCCTCCACTTT CASSVGSRAYNSPLHF
TRBJ2-7 . TRBV19 10 . TGTGCCAGCGGGACCTACGAGCAGTACTTC CASGTYEQYF
TRBJ1-5 TRBD1 TRBV27 14 . TGTGCCAGCAGGGCGACAGGGCCTAATCAGCCCCAGCATTTT CASRATGPNQPQHF
TRBJ1-1 TRBD1 TRBV19 14 . TGTGCCAGTATAATGACAGGGGTCGGCACTGAAGCTTTCTTT CASIMTGVGTEAFF
TRBJ1-3 . TRBV3-1/TRBV3-2 14 . TGTGCCAGCAGCCAGCGGGACTCTGGAAACACCATATATTTT CASSQRDSGNTIYF
TRBJ1-3 . TRBV24-1 15 . TGTGCCACCAGTGCTACACAGGGTTCTGGAAACACCATATATTTT CATSATQGSGNTIYF
TRBJ2-7 TRBD2 TRBV19 15 . TGTGCCAGTAGTCCGGGACTAGCGGCCGTCTACGAGCAGTACTTC CASSPGLAAVYEQYF
TRBJ1-6 TRBD1 TRBV6-5 15 . TGTGCCAGCAGTCTTGGGACAGGGGCTACTTCACCCCTCCACTTT CASSLGTGATSPLHF
TRBJ1-2 . TRBV7-2 14 . TGTGCCAGCAGCTTAGCCGGGGGGCGAAGTGGCTACACCTTC CASSLAGGRSGYTF
TRBJ1-2 . TRBV9 15 . TGTGCCAGCAGCGTATCTGATTGGGCCTTAGATGGCTACACCTTC CASSVSDWALDGYTF
TRBJ2-1 TRBD1 TRBV14 15 . TGTGCCAGCAGCCAACTGCAGGGGGCGAGCGATGAGCAGTTCTTC CASSQLQGASDEQFF
TRBJ1-2 . TRBV28 12 many TGTGCCAGCAGTTTAGGCCGCTATGGCTACACCTTC CASSLGRYGYTF
TRBJ2-7 TRBD1 TRBV12-5 15 . TGTGCTAGTGGTTGGGGGACAGCAGTCTCCTACGAGCAGTACTTC CASGWGTAVSYEQYF
TRBJ1-2 TRBD1 TRBV6-1 16 . TGTGCCAGCAGTGAAGCCGGGACAGTCTGGGGCTATGGCTACACCTTC CASSEAGTVWGYGYTF
TRBJ2-2 TRBD1 TRBV9 15 . TGTGCCAGCAGTGCACAGGGGGCACGGGCGGGGGAGCTGTTTTTT CASSAQGARAGELFF
TRBJ1-1 TRBD1 TRBV9 14 . TGTGCCAGCAGCGTGGGACAGGGGGAAACTGAAGCTTTCTTT CASSVGQGETEAFF
TRBJ1-1 TRBD1 TRBV5-1 16 . TGCGCCAGCAGCCCAGGGGGTTGGCCGACGAACACTGAAGCTTTCTTT CASSPGGWPTNTEAFF
TRBJ1-2 TRBD1 TRBV28 17 . TGTGCCAGCAGTTTAAGGGATGGTGGGACAGGGTTGTATGGCTACACCTTC CASSLRDGGTGLYGYTF
TRBJ1-6 . TRBV9 17 . TGTGCCAGCAGCTTTCGTACGTTGAGCTCCTATAATTCACCCCTCCACTTT CASSFRTLSSYNSPLHF
TRBJ2-3 TRBD2 TRBV7-9 16 . TGTGCCAGCAGCTCGGGACTAGCGGGAGTCGCAGATACGCAGTATTTT CASSSGLAGVADTQYF
TRBJ1-1 TRBD1 TRBV2 11 . TGTGCCAGCGTACAGGGGTTTGAAGCTTTCTTT CASVQGFEAFF
TRBJ1-2 TRBD1 TRBV28 15 . TGTGCCAGCAGTTCCCACGGACAGGAGATCCTTGGCTACACCTTC CASSSHGQEILGYTF
TRBJ1-5 TRBD1 TRBV13 18 . TGTGCCAGCAGCCCGAACGGGACAGGGGAATCGGGCAATCAGCCCCAGCATTTT CASSPNGTGESGNQPQHF
TRBJ2-1 TRBD2 TRBV18 17 . TGTGCCAGCTCACCACCTCGGGTTGCGGGGGGAAACAATGAGCAGTTCTTC CASSPPRVAGGNNEQFF
TRBJ2-2 . TRBV7-2 15 few TGTGCCAGCAGCCCGCGGGACTCACTGTCCGGGGAGCTGTTTTTT CASSPRDSLSGELFF
TRBJ2-3 . TRBV29-1 14 . TGCAGCGTTGAACTCCCCGGGGGAACAGATACGCAGTATTTT CSVELPGGTDTQYF
TRBJ1-1 . TRBV12-3/TRBV12-4 12 . TGTGCCAGCAGCCCCCGGGACACTGAAGCTTTCTTT CASSPRDTEAFF